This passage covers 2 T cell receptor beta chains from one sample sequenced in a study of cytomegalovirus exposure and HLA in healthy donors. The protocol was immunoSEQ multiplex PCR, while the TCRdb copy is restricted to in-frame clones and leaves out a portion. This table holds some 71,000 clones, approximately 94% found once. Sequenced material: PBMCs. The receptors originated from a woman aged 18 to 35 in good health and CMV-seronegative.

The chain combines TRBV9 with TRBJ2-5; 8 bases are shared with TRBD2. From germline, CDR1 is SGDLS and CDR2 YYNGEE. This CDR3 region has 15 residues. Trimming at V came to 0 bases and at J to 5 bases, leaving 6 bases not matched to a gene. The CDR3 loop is CASSVGGGRLETQYF. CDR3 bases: TGTGCCAGCAGCGTAGGAGGCGGGAGGTTGGAGACCCAGTACTTC.

CDR3 in DNA: TGTGCCAGCAGTTACTCGAACGTGGGCAACTATGGCTACACCTTC. It is translated as CASSYSNVGNYGYTF. The V gene is TRBV6-5, the J gene TRBJ1-2, with D hard to call. This CDR3 contains 15 residues. CDR1 is MNHEY, CDR2 SVGAGI, per germline. V was pared by 0 bases and J by 2 bases, with 10 bases between.